What follows describes a single T cell receptor beta chain. Its antigen is still unknown. The V segment lost 3 bases and the J segment 5 bases; nucleotides outside the gene matches: 3. CDR1 DFQATT and CDR2 SNEGSKA come from the germline V gene (reference sequence). The CDR3 spans 13 residues. TCRdb analysed the RACE reads with MiXCR anew, one entry per CDR3 protein. The table includes fewer than 50,000 distinct CDR3 sequences, about 3.7% detected once. These data belong to a study of human T cells and chemical hapten exposure. Study results and caveats: TCRs above 1 in 1000 frequency did not change with DPC sensitization.

The time point: healthy volunteer bleed at 6 weeks. The total RNA was obtained from whole blood that was not fractionated. The TCR sequence derives from a human donor in good health. Some clones in this sample may be carry-over from other donors' samples. J is TRBJ2-7 and V is TRBV20-1; the match to TRBD1 covers 11 bases. What was sequenced was whole blood. DNA for the CDR3: TGCAGTGCTAGGGGGACAGGGGGTGACGAGCAGTACTTC. This gives the protein CSARGTGGDEQYF.